These 8 T cell receptor beta chains share one sample of origin, sequenced in a study of cytomegalovirus exposure and HLA in healthy donors. The PCR was carried out with 60 Vbeta primers and 13 Jbeta primers. Profiling relied on immunoSEQ multiplex PCR, and the TCRdb table lists in-frame clones only, not all of them. The table includes some 170,000 clones, around 77% detected once. The sample comprised PBMCs. The receptor source for this set is a woman between 25 and 40 years old in good health and CMV-seronegative.

With respect to this clone: Other DNA sequences in this specimen translate into the identical CDR3. The J gene is TRBJ2-1, the V gene TRBV5-1; 7 bases agree with TRBD2. The CDR3 runs 15 residues. CDR1 and CDR2 from the germline V gene are SGHRS and YFSETQ. V shed 7 bases and J 4 bases; nucleotides not matched to a gene: 11. This CDR3 reads CASALLAGEYNEQFF. For the CDR3, the DNA is TGCGCCAGCGCATTACTGGCGGGGGAATACAATGAGCAGTTCTTC.

This clone occurred many times. The genes are TRBV7-9 and TRBJ1-1, with 7 positions matching TRBD1. The CDR3 contains 15 residues. CDR1 and CDR2 (germline): SEHNR, FQNEAQ (reference sequence). With V trimmed by 10 bases and J by 4 bases, 15 bases remained unmatched. CDR3 protein: CAIKGKGAIGTEAFF. As DNA, the CDR3 is TGTGCCATCAAGGGGAAGGGGGCTATCGGCACTGAAGCTTTCTTT.

This rearrangement joins TRBV4-3 to TRBJ2-1; 7 nucleotides line up with TRBD2. Losses at the gene ends were 4 bases for V and 1 base for J; bases not matched to a gene: 10. The CDR3 has 17 residues. Germline V gives CDR1 LGHNA, CDR2 YSLEER. This CDR3 is CASSPRGGGSSYNEQFF. CDR3 nucleotide sequence: TGCGCCAGCAGCCCCCGGGGAGGCGGGAGTTCCTACAATGAGCAGTTCTTC.

V usage is TRBV30 and J usage is TRBJ1-1, with unresolved D. Trimming stripped 3 bases from V and 0 bases from J, with 5 bases between. The CDR3 length is 12 residues. Germline V gene sequence: CDR1 GTSNPN, CDR2 SVGIG (reference sequence). The CDR3 loop is CAWSPMNTEAFF. In DNA form, the CDR3 reads TGTGCCTGGAGCCCCATGAACACTGAAGCTTTCTTT.

DNA for the CDR3: TGTGCCAGTAGTCCCTCCCGGGCCCGAGGGGAAAAACTGTTTTTT. Its protein product is CASSPSRARGEKLFF. V is TRBV19 and J is TRBJ1-4; no firm D call. The CDR3 contains 15 residues. V lost 5 bases and J lost 8, with 18 bases in between. Per the germline V gene, CDR1 is LNHDA and CDR2 is SQIVND (reference sequence). The variable domain in full, with the rest retrieved from reference TRBV19 and TRBJ1-4, is DGGITQSPKYLFRKEGQNVTLSCEQNLNHDAMYWYRQDPGQGLRLIYYSQIVNDFQKGDIAEGYSVSREKKESFPLTVTSAQKNPTAFYLCASSPSRARGEKLFFGSGTQLSVL.

This sequence joins TRBV25-1 and TRBJ1-1, with D maybe TRBD1 (5 bases). Germline V gene sequence: CDR1 MGHDK, CDR2 SYGVNS. The length of the CDR3 is 13 residues. V shed 6 bases and J shed 11 bases, with 19 bases lying between them. The CDR3 region has the DNA TGTGCCAGCAGGGTCGACGGGGGGGTTTGGGCTTTCTTT. Its translation: CASRVDGGVWAFF.

J is TRBJ1-2 and V is TRBV6-5, with D unresolved. This CDR3 comprises 13 residues. V shed 2 bases and J shed 4 bases, with 8 bases lying between them. Germline CDR1 MNHEY, CDR2 SVGAGI. The chain's CDR3 is CASSYPDSYGYTF. DNA of the CDR3: TGTGCCAGCAGTTACCCCGATAGCTATGGCTACACCTTC.

The rearrangement joins TRBV5-1 to TRBJ2-1; a possible D gene is TRBD2 (6 bases). V was pared by 0 bases and J by 7 bases, with 20 bases between. CDR1 and CDR2 (germline): SGHRS, YFSETQ. The CDR3 consists of 17 residues. The CDR3 loop reads CASSLATVSGRRNEQFF. CDR3 DNA: TGCGCCAGCAGCTTGGCTACAGTTAGCGGCAGGCGGAATGAGCAGTTCTTC.